This T cell receptor beta chain was found in a study of blood T cell repertoires in COVID-19. Study at large: The analysed material was cDNA or gDNA that came from T cells, B-cell-depleted T cells, or PBMCs.

About this clone: Other DNA sequences within the sample encode an identical CDR3.

Only in-frame clones appear in the TCRdb table, and some are missing; sequencing was by immunoSEQ multiplex PCR. The table shows about 180,000 clones, with around nine tenths occurring only once. Trimming took 2 bases from V and 4 from J, leaving 13 bases between them. The CDR3 totals 15 residues. CDR1 is SGDLS, CDR2 YYNGEE, per germline. The source of this sequence is a man in his fifties with acute or convalescent COVID-19. Material: peripheral blood. The chain couples TRBV9 to TRBJ1-3; D is ambiguous. The CDR3 nucleotides are TGTGCCAGCAGCGTTGGCGGGGTCAGCGGAAACACCATATATTTT. Its translation: CASSVGGVSGNTIYF.